The 13 T cell receptor beta chains below come from one sample, sequenced in a study of blood T cells in healthy people across ages. Using a J-beta primer mix together with a sample-barcoded 5' primer, a second PCR was run for about 7 to 12 cycles. A single record per CDR3 protein comes from TCRdb applying MiXCR to the 5' RACE reads. The sample consists of about 730,000 distinct CDR3 sequences, 43% of them appearing once. Sequencing used blood. All receptors come from a woman aged 55 to 70 in good health.

The chain employs TRBV20-1 and TRBJ2-4, with 8 bases that match TRBD2. Matching the DNA end better, TRBJ2-5 makes the J call doubtful. Germline values: CDR1 DFQATT, CDR2 SNEGSKA (reference sequence). CDR3 length: 15 amino acids. CDR3 in DNA: TGCAGTGCTAGAGATTCGGCTAGCGGGCAAGAGACCCAGTACTTC. Protein: CSARDSASGQETQYF.

This sequence joins TRBV7-2 and TRBJ2-5; D gene ambiguous. This CDR3 contains 16 residues. Germline V gives CDR1 SGHTA, CDR2 FQGNSA. Trimming removed 2 bases at V and 2 bases at J, with 15 bases between. CDR3 sequence: CASSLSALETQETQYF. The CDR3 nucleotides read TGTGCCAGCAGCTTAAGTGCTCTGGAGACGCAAGAGACCCAGTACTTC. Together with reference TRBV7-2 and TRBJ2-5, the CDR3 gives the full variable domain: GAGVSQSPSNKVTEKGKDVELRCDPISGHTALYWYRQSLGQGLEFLIYFQGNSAPDKSGLPSDRFSAERTGGSVSTLTIQRTQQEDSAVYLCASSLSALETQETQYFGPGTRLLVL.

This clonotype was seen many times. The V and J genes are TRBV6-2 or TRBV6-3 and TRBJ2-1; D remains unclear. CDR1 is MNHEY, CDR2 SVGEGT, per germline. V lost 5 bases and J 8 bases, leaving 7 bases between the germline ends. The CDR3 spans 11 residues. The CDR3 DNA follows: TGTGCCAGCAGTACGGACCATGAGCAGTTCTTC. It translates to CASSTDHEQFF.

This clonotype has more than one count but fewer than ten. This rearrangement joins TRBV6-2 or TRBV6-3 to TRBJ2-1; D perhaps matches TRBD2 (6 bases). This CDR3 has 15 residues. V was cut by 4 bases and J by 0 bases, with 10 bases left in between. Germline lookup yields CDR1 MNHEY and CDR2 SVGEGT. The CDR3: CASSLWEVSYNEQFF. The CDR3 bases are TGTGCCAGCAGTTTATGGGAGGTCTCCTACAATGAGCAGTTCTTC.

This clonotype was seen a few times. This chain links TRBV29-1 with TRBJ2-7, with 15 bases aligning to TRBD2. The J call is in doubt because the DNA end fits TRBJ2-5 better. This CDR3 spans 18 amino acids. CDR1 is SQVTM and CDR2 is ANQGSEA in the germline V gene. This CDR3 is CSVEGSGLAGGPGETQYF. The CDR3 DNA reads as TGCAGCGTTGAAGGCTCCGGACTAGCGGGGGGGCCGGGAGAGACCCAGTACTTC.

This clonotype occurred many times. The chain is built from TRBV6-2 or TRBV6-3 and TRBJ2-5; 8 bases align to TRBD2. The CDR3 is 13 residues long. V lost 2 bases, J lost 5 bases, and 1 base stayed unmatched. Germline CDR1 is MNHEY and CDR2 is SVGEGT. CDR3 coding DNA: TGTGCCAGCAGTTACGGCGGGGGGGAGACCCAGTACTTC. This encodes CASSYGGGETQYF.

The gene calls are TRBV4-2 and TRBJ2-4; unclear D gene. The J call is in doubt because the DNA end fits TRBJ2-5 better. Germline CDR1 is LGHNA and CDR2 is YNFKEQ. This CDR3 comprises 16 residues. The CDR3 sequence: CASSASWGFFQETQYF. The CDR3 DNA reads as TGTGCCAGCAGCGCCTCTTGGGGTTTCTTTCAAGAGACCCAGTACTTC.

V and J are TRBV24-1 and TRBJ2-5, with TRBD2 matching 7 bases. The CDR3 sequence is 16 residues long. The V gene end was trimmed by 2 bases and the J gene end by 3 bases; junction bases not matched to a gene: 8. The V gene's germline CDR1 is KGHDR and CDR2 SFDVKD. In DNA form, the CDR3 reads TGTGCCACCAGTGATTCTGCGGGAGACGAGAAAGAGACCCAGTACTTC. The encoded protein is CATSDSAGDEKETQYF.

The genes are TRBV10-3 and TRBJ1-1, with 8 positions matching TRBD1. Germline-derived CDR1 and CDR2 are ENHRY and SYGVKD. After removal of 0 bases from V and 3 bases from J, the junction contained 9 bases not matched to a gene. This CDR3 is built from 17 residues. The chain's CDR3 is CAISESSGTGLYTEAFF. CDR3 nucleotide sequence: TGTGCCATCAGTGAGTCATCCGGGACAGGCCTCTACACTGAAGCTTTCTTT.

The J gene is TRBJ2-7, the V gene TRBV7-9; 11 nucleotides match TRBD2. Trimming cost V 4 bases and J 2 bases; bases outside gene matches: 13. Looked up from germline, CDR1 is SEHNR and CDR2 is FQNEAQ (reference sequence). This CDR3 region has 18 residues. In DNA, the CDR3 is TGTGCCAGCAGCTCCGGACTAGCGGGCAAAACCTACGCCTACGAGCAGTACTTC. It specifies CASSSGLAGKTYAYEQYF.

This clonotype was counted only a few times. This chain connects TRBV30 to TRBJ2-3; a weak D match, TRBD2 (6 bases). The CDR3 sequence is 11 residues long. From germline, CDR1 is GTSNPN and CDR2 SVGIG (reference sequence). Trimming removed 1 base from V and 9 bases from J, with 8 bases in between. CDR3 DNA sequence: TGTGCCTGGAGTGGGGGGGTGACGCAGTATTTT. Residues: CAWSGGVTQYF. The whole variable domain, filled in from reference TRBV30 and TRBJ2-3, reads SQTIHQWPATLVQPVGSPLSLECTVEGTSNPNLYWYRQAAGRGLQLLFYSVGIGQISSEVPQNLSASRPQDRQFILSSKKLLLSDSGFYLCAWSGGVTQYFGPGTRLTVL.

This clonotype was seen more than once but under ten times. A read error is possible here, since a much larger clone lies one base away. This chain uses TRBV5-5 with TRBJ2-7, with 9 nucleotides matching TRBD1. Germline CDR1 SGHKS, CDR2 YYEKEE (reference sequence). The CDR3 has 15 amino acids. Trimming at V came to 4 bases and at J to 7 bases, leaving 12 bases not matched to a gene. CDR3: CASSSYRGRGDEQYF. Here the CDR3 DNA reads TGTGCCAGCAGCAGCTACAGGGGGCGCGGGGATGAGCAGTACTTC.

There are many counts of this clonotype. A read error may explain this, as a much larger clone is one base away. The chain employs TRBV7-8 and TRBJ2-1, with D unclear. Judging by the DNA end, TRBJ2-7 fits better; the J call may be wrong. The CDR3 length is 14 residues. Germline values: CDR1 SGHVS, CDR2 FQNEAQ. The CDR3 spells CASSLEHTYNEQYF. In DNA, the CDR3 is TGTGCCAGCAGCTTAGAGCATACCTACAATGAGCAGTACTTC.